The 31 T cell receptor beta chains listed next were all sequenced from one sample in a study of blood T cells in healthy people across ages. A J-beta primer mix and a sample-barcoded 5' primer were used in a second PCR of about 7 to 12 cycles. TCRdb reanalysed the 5' RACE reads using MiXCR and keeps one entry per CDR3 protein. Among fewer than 2 million distinct CDR3 sequences listed, about two fifths were seen once. Sample: blood. The receptors were sampled from a human donor in good health.

The chain uses TRBV20-1 and TRBJ2-7, with 10 bases matching TRBD1. CDR1 and CDR2 from the germline V gene are DFQATT and SNEGSKA (reference sequence). Germline trimming cut 6 bases from V and 0 bases from J; bases unmatched to any gene: 11. The CDR3 is made up of 16 amino acids. The CDR3 here is CSAPGTGEKGSYEQYF. The CDR3 nucleotides read TGCAGTGCCCCGGGGACAGGGGAAAAAGGCTCCTACGAGCAGTACTTC.

The J gene is TRBJ2-7, the V gene TRBV2; 9 nucleotides agree with TRBD1. This CDR3 contains 19 residues. Germline lookup yields CDR1 SNHLY and CDR2 FYNNEI. V dropped 6 bases and J dropped 1; count of bases not matched to a gene: 19. The CDR3 DNA sequence: TGTGCCAGCAGGCGGTGGGGGCCACAGGGGGCTCCTGCTTCCTACGAGCAGTACTTC. Its protein is CASRRWGPQGAPASYEQYF.

The rearrangement joins TRBV6-6 to TRBJ1-6, with a tentative D call TRBD1 (5 bases). There are 15 residues in the CDR3. The germline V and J ends were trimmed by 2 bases and 7 bases, with 12 bases remaining between them. Germline CDR1 is MNHNY and CDR2 is SVGAGI (reference sequence). The CDR3: CASSYGGILNSPLHF. The DNA of the CDR3 is TGTGCCAGCAGTTACGGGGGAATTTTGAATTCACCCCTCCACTTT.

The table lists this clonotype with a few counts. V gene TRBV30 combines with J gene TRBJ2-5, with D perhaps matching TRBD1 or TRBD2 (5 bases each). With the DNA end fitting TRBJ2-7 better, the J assignment may be wrong. The CDR3 covers 12 residues. Germline V CDR1 and CDR2: GTSNPN, SVGIG (reference sequence). DNA of the CDR3: TGTGCCGCGAGGGACCTTAGCTACGAGCAGTACTTC. Amino acid sequence: CAARDLSYEQYF.

The V call is TRBV4-2, the J call TRBJ2-4; no definite D call. The V gene's germline CDR1 is LGHNA and CDR2 YNFKEQ. There are 13 residues in the CDR3. With 0 bases removed from V and 4 bases from J, the gap between germline ends came to 4 bases. CDR3 in DNA: TGTGCCAGCAGCCAAGATAGAAAAAACATTCAGTACTTC. Amino acids: CASSQDRKNIQYF.

This clonotype occurred a few times. V and J are TRBV10-3 and TRBJ2-3; perhaps TRBD2 as D (5 bases). V gave up 5 bases and J gave up 2 bases, with 8 bases separating them. The V gene's germline CDR1 is ENHRY and CDR2 SYGVKD. The CDR3 is 13 amino acids. The CDR3 sequence is CAISSGLTDTQYF. The CDR3 nucleotides read TGTGCCATCAGTAGCGGACTCACAGATACGCAGTATTTT.

This sequence joins TRBV6-2 or TRBV6-3 and TRBJ1-2; maybe TRBD1 (5 bases). The V end lost 6 bases, the J end lost 0 bases, and 11 bases lay between the germline ends. CDR3 length: 14 residues. Germline V lookup: CDR1 MNHEY, CDR2 SVGEGT. CDR3 protein: CASRARGPNYGYTF. DNA for the CDR3: TGTGCCAGCAGGGCAAGGGGCCCTAACTATGGCTACACCTTC.

The table lists this clonotype with a few counts. The chain uses TRBV9 and TRBJ1-6, with D perhaps matching TRBD1 (5 bases). Germline CDR1 SGDLS, CDR2 YYNGEE. V was cut by 4 bases and J by 7 bases, with 12 bases left in between. The length of the CDR3 is 14 residues. CDR3 in DNA: TGTGCCAGCAGCCCCGGCGGGGGGAATTCACCCCTCCACTTT. It yields the protein CASSPGGGNSPLHF. Full variable domain (outside the CDR3, taken from reference TRBV9 and TRBJ1-6): DSGVTQTPKHLITATGQRVTLRCSPRSGDLSVYWYQQSLDQGLQFLIQYYNGEERAKGNILERFSAQQFPDLHSELNLSSLELGDSALYFCASSPGGGNSPLHFGNGTRLTVT.

The V and J genes are TRBV5-1 and TRBJ2-3; 9 positions match TRBD1. From germline, CDR1 is SGHRS and CDR2 YFSETQ. The CDR3 has 16 residues. Trimming took 6 bases from V and 0 from J; bases not matched to a gene: 8. In DNA form, the CDR3 reads TGCGCCAGCACCTTAACCGGGACAGGGAGCACAGATACGCAGTATTTT. Its protein is CASTLTGTGSTDTQYF.

The chain carries TRBV5-6 and TRBJ2-5, with D perhaps matching TRBD2 (6 bases). The end of the DNA aligns better with TRBJ2-7, so the J call may be wrong. Germline-derived CDR1 and CDR2 are SGHDT and YYEEEE. The CDR3 spans 13 residues. CDR3 sequence: CASSLARENEQYF. The CDR3 nucleotides are TGTGCCAGCAGCCTAGCGAGAGAGAACGAGCAGTACTTC.

The chain links TRBV29-1 to TRBJ1-1; TRBD1 might be the D (5 bases). This CDR3 comprises 13 residues. Trimming cost V 4 bases and J 4 bases, with 13 bases left between them. CDR1 is SQVTM, CDR2 ANQGSEA, per germline. DNA of the CDR3: TGCAGCGTTGCGGGGACGACGGGCACTGAAGCTTTCTTT. Protein: CSVAGTTGTEAFF.

The chain uses TRBV5-1 and TRBJ2-2; no clear D gene. The CDR3 covers 14 residues. Per germline, CDR1 SGHRS and CDR2 YFSETQ. V lost 4 bases to trimming and J lost 3 bases, with 10 bases between them. CDR3 sequence: CASSPESYTGELFF. DNA for the CDR3: TGCGCCAGCAGCCCCGAGAGCTACACCGGGGAGCTGTTTTTT.

This chain uses TRBV7-2 with TRBJ1-2; no clear D gene. Germline CDR1 SGHTA, CDR2 FQGNSA. The CDR3 runs to 16 residues. The V end was cut by 1 base, the J end by 8 bases, with 20 bases between. The CDR3 loop is CASSLVDFLTAGGYTF. CDR3 coding DNA: TGTGCCAGCAGCTTAGTTGATTTCCTTACCGCGGGGGGCTACACCTTC. The full variable domain, rest sourced from reference TRBV7-2 and TRBJ1-2, is GAGVSQSPSNKVTEKGKDVELRCDPISGHTALYWYRQSLGQGLEFLIYFQGNSAPDKSGLPSDRFSAERTGGSVSTLTIQRTQQEDSAVYLCASSLVDFLTAGGYTFGSGTRLTVV.

V usage is TRBV7-8 and J usage is TRBJ2-6; D uncertain. V was trimmed by 6 bases and J by 2 bases, leaving 11 bases between them. The CDR3 consists of 15 residues. Looked up from germline, CDR1 is SGHVS and CDR2 is FQNEAQ. DNA for the CDR3: TGTGCCAGCAGATCCGCGTCTACTGGGGCCAACGTCCTGACTTTC. Protein: CASRSASTGANVLTF.

This clonotype has just a few counts. The chain uses TRBV24-1 and TRBJ1-2, with 8 bases fitting TRBD1. The germline CDR1 and CDR2 sequences are KGHDR and SFDVKD. The ends lost 5 bases at V and 3 bases at J; junction bases unmatched: 4. This CDR3 region has 14 residues. The CDR3 DNA reads as TGTGCCACCAGTGGCAGGGGGCATGACTATGGCTACACCTTC. This translates into CATSGRGHDYGYTF.

This clonotype has at least ten counts. This chain links TRBV5-1 with TRBJ2-7; D call uncertain. CDR1 and CDR2 from the germline V gene are SGHRS and YFSETQ. V was cut by 0 bases and J by 2 bases, with 6 bases left in between. The CDR3 extends over 13 amino acids. The CDR3 sequence is CASSLETTYEQYF. CDR3 coding DNA: TGCGCCAGCAGCTTGGAAACAACCTACGAGCAGTACTTC.

The chain recombines TRBV5-6 with TRBJ2-3; tentative D call: TRBD2 (5 bases). Germline loops: CDR1 SGHDT, CDR2 YYEEEE. Trimming stripped 1 base from V and 2 bases from J, with 14 bases between. This CDR3 spans 16 amino acids. This CDR3 is CASSLYLALYTDTQYF. The CDR3 bases are TGTGCCAGCAGCTTGTATCTAGCCCTCTACACAGATACGCAGTATTTT.

This clonotype was picked up a small number of times. The chain combines TRBV5-1 with TRBJ1-4, with TRBD1 as a possible D gene (6 bases). Germline CDR1 reads SGHRS; CDR2 reads YFSETQ. The CDR3 has 16 amino acids. V dropped 4 bases and J dropped 1 base, with 14 bases sitting between them. The CDR3 bases are TGCGCCAGCAGCCTTGTCAGGGGAGGAACTAATGAAAAACTGTTTTTT. Translated, it gives CASSLVRGGTNEKLFF.

In its sample, this clonotype was seen many times. This rearrangement joins TRBV20-1 to TRBJ2-1, with 7 bases that match TRBD2. V lost 6 bases, J lost 4 bases, and 12 bases stayed unmatched. Germline assignment: CDR1 DFQATT and CDR2 SNEGSKA (reference sequence). CDR3 length: 15 residues. CDR3: CSAPPRNGGYNEQFF. CDR3 nucleotides: TGCAGTGCCCCGCCTAGAAACGGGGGGTACAATGAGCAGTTCTTC.

This clonotype is a singleton in its sample. The V gene is TRBV2, the J gene TRBJ2-6; either TRBD1 or TRBD2 may fit D (5 bases each). Per germline, CDR1 SNHLY and CDR2 FYNNEI. V dropped 9 bases and J dropped 2 bases, with 11 bases sitting between them. This CDR3 contains 14 residues. In DNA, the CDR3 is TGTGCCAGGCAACGGGGCCCTGGGGCCAACGTCCTGACTTTC. This sequence encodes CARQRGPGANVLTF.

The chain carries TRBV15 and TRBJ1-5, with D possibly TRBD1 on 5 matching bases. The V and J ends lost 3 bases and 9 bases respectively, with 24 bases between them. Germline V gene lookup returns CDR1 LNHNV and CDR2 YYDKDF (reference sequence). The CDR3 extends over 17 amino acids. The CDR3 sequence: CATSRDYKTAVNGPQHF. The CDR3 nucleotides read TGTGCCACCAGCAGGGACTATAAGACAGCCGTCAATGGGCCCCAGCATTTT.

The V gene is TRBV9, the J gene TRBJ2-5; TRBD1 matches 11 bases. The J call is doubtful: the DNA matches TRBJ2-7 better. Germline CDR1 is SGDLS and CDR2 is YYNGEE. This CDR3 has 17 residues. The CDR3 region has the DNA TGTGCCAGCAGCCCTTGGACAGGGGGCTCGGTCTTTCCCGAGCAGTACTTC. It translates to CASSPWTGGSVFPEQYF.

The chain links TRBV7-9 to TRBJ2-3, with 9 bases matching TRBD2. This CDR3 spans 15 amino acids. V was pared by 0 bases and J by 4 bases, with 2 bases of the junction left unmatched. Germline loops: CDR1 SEHNR, CDR2 FQNEAQ (reference sequence). CDR3 loop: CASSLAAGGSDTQYF. In nucleotides, the CDR3 is TGTGCCAGCAGCTTAGCGGCGGGGGGGTCAGATACGCAGTATTTT.

The V gene is TRBV7-2, the J gene TRBJ1-1; no clear D gene. The germline V and J ends were trimmed by 2 bases and 11 bases, with 12 bases remaining between them. The V gene's germline CDR1 is SGHTA and CDR2 FQGNSA. The CDR3 is made up of 12 amino acids. CDR3 coding DNA: TGTGCCAGCAGCTTATCATCCCGTCGGGCTTTCTTT. Encoded protein: CASSLSSRRAFF.

The table lists this clonotype with a count of one. This chain connects TRBV12-3 or TRBV12-4 to TRBJ2-7, with 12 bases identical to TRBD1. The CDR3 covers 16 residues. With V trimmed by 6 bases and J by 1 base, 7 bases remained unmatched. CDR3 DNA: TGTGCCAGCAGATACACGGGACAGGGGGCTTCCTACGAGCAGTACTTC. Its translation is CASRYTGQGASYEQYF.

The chain employs TRBV10-3 and TRBJ1-5, with D possibly TRBD1 on 5 matching bases. The V end was cut by 3 bases, the J end by 2 bases, with 11 bases between. Germline V gene data show CDR1 as ENHRY and CDR2 as SYGVKD. The CDR3 spans 15 residues. CDR3 sequence reads: CAISDPGTGNQPQHF. The CDR3 nucleotides are TGTGCCATCAGTGACCCGGGGACCGGCAATCAGCCCCAGCATTTT.

This chain uses TRBV20-1 with TRBJ1-2; no clear D. Germline assignment: CDR1 DFQATT and CDR2 SNEGSKA (reference sequence). Trimming pared 5 bases from V and 5 bases from J, leaving 12 bases between. There are 12 residues in the CDR3. CDR3 in amino acids: CSASPTGYGYTF. The CDR3 bases are TGCAGTGCTTCCCCGACCGGATATGGCTACACCTTC.

A single count supports this clonotype. The gene calls are TRBV27 and TRBJ2-7; D possibly uses TRBD1 or TRBD2 (5 bases each). Looked up from germline, CDR1 is MNHEY and CDR2 is SMNVEV (reference sequence). This CDR3 comprises 15 residues. The V end was cut by 4 bases, the J end by 5 bases, with 18 bases between. CDR3 nucleotide sequence: TGTGCCAGCAGTTCCCTAAGTGCCGGGGCTCACGAGCAGTACTTC. This gives the protein CASSSLSAGAHEQYF.

This clonotype occurred a few times. This rearrangement joins TRBV7-9 to TRBJ2-3, with 10 positions matching TRBD2. This CDR3 has 17 residues. The V and J ends lost 1 base and 2 bases, in that order; junction bases with no gene match: 6. Germline CDR1 is SEHNR and CDR2 is FQNEAQ (reference sequence). The CDR3 DNA reads as TGTGCCAGCAGCTTAGGCTGGACTAGCGGACCCACAGATACGCAGTATTTT. Translating it yields CASSLGWTSGPTDTQYF.

This clonotype was seen more than once but under ten times. This chain links TRBV6-5 with TRBJ2-5; 10 bases match TRBD2. Germline V gene sequence: CDR1 MNHEY, CDR2 SVGAGI. The CDR3 is 15 residues long. The trim removed 8 bases at V and 2 bases at J, leaving 8 bases unmatched. CDR3 protein: CASGTLAGGQETQYF. CDR3 bases: TGTGCCAGCGGTACTTTAGCGGGGGGACAAGAGACCCAGTACTTC.

The chain links TRBV12-3 or TRBV12-4 to TRBJ1-2; possibly TRBD1 for D (5 bases). The V end lost 6 bases, the J end lost 0 bases, and 14 bases lay between the germline ends. This CDR3 has 15 amino acids. DNA of the CDR3: TGTGCCAGCAGCAGGGAAGGGATTGCTAACTATGGCTACACCTTC. It yields the protein CASSREGIANYGYTF.